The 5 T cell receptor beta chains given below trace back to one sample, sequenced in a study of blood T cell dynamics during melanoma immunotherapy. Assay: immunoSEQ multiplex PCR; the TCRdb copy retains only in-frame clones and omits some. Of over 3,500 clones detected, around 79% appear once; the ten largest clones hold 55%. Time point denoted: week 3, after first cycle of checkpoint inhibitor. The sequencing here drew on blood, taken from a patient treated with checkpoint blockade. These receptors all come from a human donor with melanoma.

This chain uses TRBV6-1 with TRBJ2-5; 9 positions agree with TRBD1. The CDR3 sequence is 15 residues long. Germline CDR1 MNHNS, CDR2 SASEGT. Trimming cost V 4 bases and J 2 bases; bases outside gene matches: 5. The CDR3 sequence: CASSANGQGQETQYF. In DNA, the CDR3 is TGTGCCAGCAGTGCAAACGGACAGGGGCAAGAGACCCAGTACTTC.

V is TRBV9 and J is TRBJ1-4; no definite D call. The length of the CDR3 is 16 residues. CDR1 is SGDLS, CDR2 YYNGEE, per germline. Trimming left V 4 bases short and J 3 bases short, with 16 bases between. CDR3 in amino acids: CASSPQAVDANEKLFF. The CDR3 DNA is TGTGCCAGCAGCCCGCAGGCGGTGGATGCTAATGAAAAACTGTTTTTT.

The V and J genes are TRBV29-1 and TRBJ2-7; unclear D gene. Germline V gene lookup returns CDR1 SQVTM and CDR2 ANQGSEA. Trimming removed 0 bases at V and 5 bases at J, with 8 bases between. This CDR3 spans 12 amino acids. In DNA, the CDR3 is TGCAGCGTTGAAGACCTGACGGACGAGCAGTACTTC. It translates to CSVEDLTDEQYF.

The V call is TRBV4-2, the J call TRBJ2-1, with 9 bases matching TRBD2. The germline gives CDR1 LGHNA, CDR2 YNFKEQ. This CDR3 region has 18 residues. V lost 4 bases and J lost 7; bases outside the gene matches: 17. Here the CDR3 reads CASSRQGGGAGNWNEQFF. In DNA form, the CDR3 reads TGTGCCAGCAGCCGGCAGGGCGGGGGGGCCGGAAATTGGAATGAGCAGTTCTTC.

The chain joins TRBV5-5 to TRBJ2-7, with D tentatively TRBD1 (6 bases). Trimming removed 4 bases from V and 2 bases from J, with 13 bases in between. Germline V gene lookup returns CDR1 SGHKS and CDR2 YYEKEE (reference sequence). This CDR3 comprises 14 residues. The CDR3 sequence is CASSRQELTYEQYF. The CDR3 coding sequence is TGTGCCAGCAGCCGACAGGAACTGACCTACGAGCAGTACTTC.